The source of this TCR beta chain is a study of T cell changes during pregnancy in multiple sclerosis. V lost 4 bases and J 1 base, leaving 9 bases between the germline ends. The CDR3 spans 14 residues. Germline-derived CDR1 and CDR2 are SGHRS and YFSETQ. The assay was immunoSEQ multiplex PCR, and TCRdb's table has in-frame clones only and misses some. The repertoire includes about 87,000 clones, 93% of them detected once, and around 1.4% sits in the top ten. This chain links TRBV5-1 with TRBJ2-1; possible D gene TRBD2, 6 bases. Sequencing was performed on peripheral blood, taken in the third trimester of pregnancy. The receptor was derived from a female donor in good health, enrolled as a control in a pregnancy study. CDR3 amino acids: CASSQGTSYNEQFF. CDR3 coding DNA: TGCGCCAGCAGCCAAGGGACTTCCTACAATGAGCAGTTCTTC.